The rows below give T cell receptor beta chains drawn from one sample of a study of T cells after yellow fever vaccination. TCRdb reanalysed the 5' RACE reads using MiXCR and keeps one entry per CDR3 protein. The sample has a few hundred thousand distinct CDR3 sequences, around 6.8% seen once. The material sequenced was PBMCs, taken about 49 days after the first yellow fever vaccination. These receptor sequences come from a man in his late teens or twenties who received the YFV17D yellow fever vaccine. Each CDR3 is given with its conserved first and last residue. A D gene is named only where the DNA matches it firmly. The size field is filled for only some rows; it gives once, few, many or a size class.

D gene	V gene	clone size	J gene	CDR3 DNA	CDR3 protein
TRBD2	TRBV4-3	NA	TRBJ2-1	TGCGCCAGCAGCCAAGAAGTATGGGGACTAGCGGGGAGAAATGAGCAGTTCTTC	CASSQEVWGLAGRNEQFF
NA	TRBV20-1	NA	TRBJ2-5	TGCAGTGCTCACGGGCAACTTTTGTACCAAGAGACCCAGTACTTC	CSAHGQLLYQETQYF
TRBD2	TRBV12-3/TRBV12-4	many	TRBJ2-3	TGTGCCAGCAGCTCCCGGACTAGCGGGGGGCGGGGTACGCAGTATTTT	CASSSRTSGGRGTQYF
NA	TRBV7-9	few	TRBJ2-1	TGTGCCAGCAGCTGGGGGTTGGGCAAGTACAATGAGCAGTTCTTC	CASSWGLGKYNEQFF
NA	TRBV7-2	NA	TRBJ2-7	TGTGCCAGCAGCTTAGTGACCCTTGGGCGAACCTACGAGCAGTACTTC	CASSLVTLGRTYEQYF
NA	TRBV5-1	NA	TRBJ2-5	TGCGCCAGCAGCCGGCCCCAAGAGACCCAGTACTTC	CASSRPQETQYF
NA	TRBV30	few	TRBJ1-3	TGTGCCTGGAGTGGGATATTCGAGGAAAACACCATATATTTT	CAWSGIFEENTIYF
NA	TRBV20-1	NA	TRBJ2-5	TGCAGTGCTAGGTTAGGGGGACGGCTGACCCAGTACTTC	CSARLGGRLTQYF
NA	TRBV5-1	few	TRBJ2-3	TGCGCCAGCAGCTTGGGACAGGTTGGAGGCACAGATACGCAGTATTTT	CASSLGQVGGTDTQYF
TRBD1	TRBV11-2	few	TRBJ1-2	TGTGCCAGCAGCTTAGCTCTAGGGACAGGGGTTTATGGCTACACCTTC	CASSLALGTGVYGYTF
TRBD2	TRBV6-5	few	TRBJ2-3	TGTGCCAGCAGTTATCAGGGTGGGAGGGGACGAGATACGCAGTATTTT	CASSYQGGRGRDTQYF
TRBD1	TRBV5-5	few	TRBJ2-3	TGTGCCAGCAGCTTAAGGCAGGGGGCAGATACGCAGTATTTT	CASSLRQGADTQYF
NA	TRBV7-9	few	TRBJ1-1	TGTGCCAGCACCTCCCCCGGGTGGAACACTGAAGCTTTCTTT	CASTSPGWNTEAFF
TRBD1	TRBV19	few	TRBJ2-1	TGTGCCAGTATGCGCCGGGACAGGAACTACAATGAGCAGTTCTTC	CASMRRDRNYNEQFF
NA	TRBV7-6	few	TRBJ1-6	TGTGCCAGCAGCTTAGAGGCAGGGAATTCACCCCTCCACTTT	CASSLEAGNSPLHF
NA	TRBV18	once	TRBJ1-1	TGTGCCAGCTCACCGCCCGGGACACCGAACACTGAAGCTTTCTTT	CASSPPGTPNTEAFF
TRBD1	TRBV7-3	NA	TRBJ1-1	TGTGCCAGCAGCAATACAGGGGTCGTTAACACTGAAGCTTTCTTT	CASSNTGVVNTEAFF
NA	TRBV2	few	TRBJ2-1	TGTGCCAGCAGTGCACAGGGTGAGCAGTTCTTC	CASSAQGEQFF
NA	TRBV4-1	NA	TRBJ1-6	TGCGCCAGCAGCCAAGATCCGGCGGACTATAATTCACCCCTCCACTTT	CASSQDPADYNSPLHF
NA	TRBV4-1	few	TRBJ2-1	TGCGCCAGCAGCCAAGGGCAGGTCAATGAGCAGTTCTTC	CASSQGQVNEQFF
TRBD1	TRBV27	NA	TRBJ2-1	TGTGCCAGCAGTTTATATGGGACAGGGGCCACCAATGAGCAGTTCTTC	CASSLYGTGATNEQFF
TRBD2	TRBV9	few	TRBJ2-6	TGTGCCAGCAGCGACCCTGGCGGGAGTTTCTCTGGGGCCAACGTCCTGACTTTC	CASSDPGGSFSGANVLTF
NA	TRBV7-6	few	TRBJ2-7	TGTGCCAGCAGCTCCCCCAGGCCCCCCTACGAGCAGTACTTC	CASSSPRPPYEQYF
NA	TRBV24-1	many	TRBJ1-1	TGTGCCACCAGTGGTACAGGGCGAGTCACTGAAGCTTTCTTT	CATSGTGRVTEAFF
TRBD1	TRBV25-1	NA	TRBJ1-2	TGTGCCAGCAGTGGGCAGGGGGCTAATGGCTACACCTTC	CASSGQGANGYTF